The 5 T cell receptor beta chains given below trace back to one sample, sequenced in a study of beta chain features in type 1 diabetes. Reverse transcription of all isolated RNA meant that expressed TCRB transcripts were sequenced. Generated by immunoSEQ multiplex PCR, the TCRdb table keeps only in-frame clones and is missing some. The data contain 350,000 to 450,000 clones, around 13% of them singletons. The sequencing input was naive CD4+ T cells from blood. The receptors derive from a man aged 25 to 45 in good health.

This clone occurred a few times. The rearrangement links TRBV7-2 to TRBJ2-1; D tentatively reads TRBD1 or TRBD2 (6 bases each). The V end was cut by 5 bases, the J end by 0 bases, with 11 bases between. This CDR3 has 15 residues. CDR1 SGHTA and CDR2 FQGNSA come from the germline V gene. This CDR3 reads CASSPRGLSYNEQFF. CDR3 sequence (DNA): TGTGCCAGCAGCCCCCGGGGGCTCTCCTACAATGAGCAGTTCTTC.

The chain uses TRBV15 and TRBJ1-6; D perhaps matches TRBD1 (5 bases). Trimming stripped 3 bases from V and 7 bases from J, with 13 bases between. Germline V lookup: CDR1 LNHNV, CDR2 YYDKDF (reference sequence). The CDR3 is made up of 15 amino acids. CDR3 sequence reads: CATSRGVGNNSPLHF. The CDR3 DNA sequence: TGTGCCACCAGCAGGGGGGTGGGGAACAATTCACCCCTCCACTTT.

The chain has TRBV18 and TRBJ1-5; TRBD1 might be the D (5 bases). There are 14 residues in the CDR3. V was clipped by 4 bases and J by 7 bases, with 14 bases between them. CDR1 and CDR2 from the germline V gene are KGHSH and LQKENI. The CDR3 spells CASSRGRVRQPQHF. CDR3 in DNA: TGTGCCAGCTCACGCGGCAGGGTTAGGCAGCCCCAGCATTTT.

This clone has a handful of counts. The junction departs from the called germline gene at one end, perhaps through a read error. J is TRBJ2-3 and V is TRBV19; perhaps TRBD2 as D (6 bases). This CDR3 spans 16 amino acids. Germline V gene data show CDR1 as LNHDA and CDR2 as SQIVND (reference sequence). For the CDR3, the DNA is TGTGCCAGTAGTATAAAACGGGAGAAACGCACGGATACGCAGTATTTT. Residues: CASSIKREKRTDTQYF.

The chain joins TRBV27 to TRBJ2-5, with 8 bases that match TRBD2. Germline lookup yields CDR1 MNHEY and CDR2 SMNVEV (reference sequence). Trimming took 5 bases from V and 2 from J; bases not matched to a gene: 10. The CDR3 loop spans 16 amino acids. CDR3 nucleotides: TGTGCCAGCAGTCCTCAAATAGCGGGATATCAAGAGACCCAGTACTTC. Its translation: CASSPQIAGYQETQYF.